One and the same sample provided the 9 T cell receptor beta chains below, sequenced in a study of blood T cell repertoires in COVID-19. Some clones are missing from TCRdb's copy, which holds only in-frame ones; the method was immunoSEQ multiplex PCR. The table has 250,000 to 300,000 clones, 89% seen once. The sequenced sample was PBMCs or T cells enriched from blood (not recorded which). All receptors come from a woman between 35 and 50 years old who had recovered from COVID-19.

This chain joins TRBV19 and TRBJ1-5; 7 bases agree with TRBD1. Germline lookup yields CDR1 LNHDA and CDR2 SQIVND (reference sequence). CDR3 length equals 15 residues. The J segment lost 0 bases and the V segment lost 9 bases, leaving 8 bases of the junction unmatched. The CDR3 bases are TGTGCCAGCCAGACAGGGAAAAATAGCAATCAGCCCCAGCATTTT. It translates to CASQTGKNSNQPQHF.

This clone showed up just once. This chain links TRBV18 with TRBJ1-2; the match to TRBD1 covers 7 bases. CDR3 length: 13 amino acids. With V trimmed by 3 bases and J by 5 bases, 3 bases remained unmatched. Germline CDR1 reads KGHSH; CDR2 reads LQKENI. As DNA, the CDR3 is TGTGCCAGCTCACCGGACAGGACTTATGGCTACACCTTC. Encoded protein: CASSPDRTYGYTF.

This clone was picked up a small number of times. V usage is TRBV2 and J usage is TRBJ1-3; possibly TRBD1 for D (6 bases). Trimming pared 5 bases from V and 3 bases from J, leaving 14 bases between. The CDR3 consists of 15 residues. In germline, CDR1 is SNHLY, CDR2 FYNNEI. CDR3 amino acids: CASSLDRDIGNTIYF. CDR3 sequence (DNA): TGTGCCAGCAGTTTGGACCGGGACATTGGAAACACCATATATTTT. The full variable domain, rest sourced from reference TRBV2 and TRBJ1-3, is EPEVTQTPSHQVTQMGQEVILRCVPISNHLYFYWYRQILGQKVEFLVSFYNNEISEKSEIFDDQFSVERPDGSNFTLKIRSTKLEDSAMYFCASSLDRDIGNTIYFGEGSWLTVV.

This sequence joins TRBV5-1 and TRBJ2-3, with 9 bases identical to TRBD1. The trim removed 4 bases at V and 5 bases at J, leaving 5 bases unmatched. Germline CDR1 is SGHRS and CDR2 is YFSETQ. The CDR3 is 14 residues long. CDR3 region: CASSQGQGKDTQYF. The CDR3 region has the DNA TGCGCCAGCAGCCAAGGACAGGGGAAAGATACGCAGTATTTT. Full variable domain (outside the CDR3, taken from reference TRBV5-1 and TRBJ2-3): KAGVTQTPRYLIKTRGQQVTLSCSPISGHRSVSWYQQTPGQGLQFLFEYFSETQRNKGNFPGRFSGRQFSNSRSEMNVSTLELGDSALYLCASSQGQGKDTQYFGPGTRLTVL.

The chain employs TRBV7-2 and TRBJ2-7, with a weak D call TRBD1 (5 bases). The CDR3 is 15 amino acids. The V gene's germline CDR1 is SGHTA and CDR2 FQGNSA. V was cut by 5 bases and J by 0 bases, with 14 bases left in between. The CDR3 here is CASSLLGDSSYEQYF. CDR3 nucleotide sequence: TGTGCCAGCAGCCTGCTGGGCGACAGCTCCTACGAGCAGTACTTC.

The V and J genes are TRBV12-3 or TRBV12-4 and TRBJ2-1; D unresolved. The CDR3 consists of 12 residues. Trimming took off 1 base at V and 8 bases at J, with 6 bases between the two ends. For the CDR3, the DNA is TGTGCCAGCAGTTTAGGGGCCCATGAGCAGTTCTTC. This translates into CASSLGAHEQFF.

The V call is TRBV2, the J call TRBJ2-3, with D unclear. Germline values: CDR1 SNHLY, CDR2 FYNNEI. V lost 4 bases to trimming and J lost 1 base, with 6 bases between them. This CDR3 comprises 13 residues. CDR3 DNA sequence: TGTGCCAGCAGTGGAGAAGGCACAGATACGCAGTATTTT. It translates to CASSGEGTDTQYF.

The chain has TRBV30 and TRBJ2-1; 11 nucleotides line up with TRBD2. The CDR3 length is 15 residues. The V and J ends lost 5 bases and 2 bases, in that order; junction bases with no gene match: 5. Germline CDR1 and CDR2: GTSNPN and SVGIG (reference sequence). CDR3 region: CAWEGTSGPYNEQFF. The CDR3 DNA reads as TGTGCCTGGGAAGGGACTAGCGGCCCCTACAATGAGCAGTTCTTC.

The chain is built from TRBV30 and TRBJ1-5; 10 bases are a match to TRBD1. The V and J ends lost 3 bases and 10 bases, in that order; junction bases with no gene match: 12. The length of the CDR3 is 15 residues. CDR1 and CDR2 (germline): GTSNPN, SVGIG (reference sequence). DNA of the CDR3: TGTGCCTGGAGGAGACAGGGGGCGTCTTTAAGCCCCCAGCATTTT. Its translation: CAWRRQGASLSPQHF.